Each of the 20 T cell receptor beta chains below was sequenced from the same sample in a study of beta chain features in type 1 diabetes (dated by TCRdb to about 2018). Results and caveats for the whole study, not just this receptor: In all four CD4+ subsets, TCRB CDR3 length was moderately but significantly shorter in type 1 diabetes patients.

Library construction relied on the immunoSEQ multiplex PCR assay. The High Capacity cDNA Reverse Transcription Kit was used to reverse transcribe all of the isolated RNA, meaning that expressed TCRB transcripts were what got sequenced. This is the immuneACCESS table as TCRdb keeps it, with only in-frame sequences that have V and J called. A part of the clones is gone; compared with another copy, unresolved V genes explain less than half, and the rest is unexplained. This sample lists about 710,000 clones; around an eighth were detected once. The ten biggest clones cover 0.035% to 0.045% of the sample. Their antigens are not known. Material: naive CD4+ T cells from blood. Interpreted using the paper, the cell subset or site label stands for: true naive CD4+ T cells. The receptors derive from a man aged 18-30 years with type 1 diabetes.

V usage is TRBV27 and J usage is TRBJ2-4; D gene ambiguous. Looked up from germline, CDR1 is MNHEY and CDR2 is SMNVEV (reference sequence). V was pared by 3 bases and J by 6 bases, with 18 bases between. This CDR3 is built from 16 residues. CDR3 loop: CASSFALGRGGNIQYF. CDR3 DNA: TGTGCCAGCAGTTTTGCCCTCGGGCGCGGTGGAAACATTCAGTACTTC.

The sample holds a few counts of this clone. The CDR3 loop is CSAQLGAGDTEAFF. The CDR3, as DNA: TGCAGTGCGCAGCTCGGCGCGGGGGACACTGAAGCTTTCTTT. The chain carries TRBV29-1 and TRBJ1-1, with D perhaps TRBD1 (5 bases). Germline lookup yields CDR1 SQVTM and CDR2 ANQGSEA. There are 14 residues in the CDR3.

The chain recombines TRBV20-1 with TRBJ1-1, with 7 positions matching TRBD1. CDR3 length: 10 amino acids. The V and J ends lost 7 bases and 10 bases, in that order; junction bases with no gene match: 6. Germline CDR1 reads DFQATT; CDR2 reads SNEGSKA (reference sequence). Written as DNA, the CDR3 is TGCAGTGTCTCACAGGGGCGAGCTTTCTTT. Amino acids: CSVSQGRAFF.

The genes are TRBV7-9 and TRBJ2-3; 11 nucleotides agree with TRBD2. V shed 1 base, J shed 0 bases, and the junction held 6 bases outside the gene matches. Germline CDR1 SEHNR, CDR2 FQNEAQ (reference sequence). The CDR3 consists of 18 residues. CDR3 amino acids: CASSLDPGLAASTDTQYF. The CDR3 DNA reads TGTGCCAGCAGCTTAGATCCGGGACTAGCGGCGAGCACAGATACGCAGTATTTT. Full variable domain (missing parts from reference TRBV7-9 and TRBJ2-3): DTGVSQNPRHKITKRGQNVTFRCDPISEHNRLYWYRQTLGQGPEFLTYFQNEAQLEKSRLLSDRFSAERPKGSFSTLEIQRTEQGDSAMYLCASSLDPGLAASTDTQYFGPGTRLTVL.

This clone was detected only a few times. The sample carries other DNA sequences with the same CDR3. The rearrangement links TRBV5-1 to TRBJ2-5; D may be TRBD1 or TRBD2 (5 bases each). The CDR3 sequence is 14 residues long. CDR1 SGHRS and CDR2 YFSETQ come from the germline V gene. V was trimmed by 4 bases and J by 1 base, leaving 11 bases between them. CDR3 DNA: TGCGCCAGCAGCCTGGCCGGGACCCAAGAGACCCAGTACTTC. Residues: CASSLAGTQETQYF.

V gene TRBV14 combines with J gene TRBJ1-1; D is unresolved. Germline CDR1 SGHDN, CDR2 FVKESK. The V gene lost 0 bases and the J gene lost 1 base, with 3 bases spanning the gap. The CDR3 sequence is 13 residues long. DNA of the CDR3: TGTGCCAGCAGCCAAGAAGAGAACACTGAAGCTTTCTTT. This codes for CASSQEENTEAFF.

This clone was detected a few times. This chain's CDR3 is CASSDRSQETQYF. The CDR3 DNA reads as TGTGCCAGCAGTGATAGGTCCCAAGAGACCCAGTACTTC. The rearrangement uses TRBV25-1 and TRBJ2-5, with D hard to call. From germline, CDR1 is MGHDK and CDR2 SYGVNS. Trimming removed 3 bases at V and 1 base at J, with 6 bases between. This CDR3 spans 13 amino acids.

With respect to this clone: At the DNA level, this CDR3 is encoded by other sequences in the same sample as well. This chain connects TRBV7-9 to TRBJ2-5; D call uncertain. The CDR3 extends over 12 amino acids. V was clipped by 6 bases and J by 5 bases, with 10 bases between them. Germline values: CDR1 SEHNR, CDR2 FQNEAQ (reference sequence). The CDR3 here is CASSRGRETQYF. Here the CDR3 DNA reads TGTGCCAGCAGTCGCGGACGGGAGACCCAGTACTTC. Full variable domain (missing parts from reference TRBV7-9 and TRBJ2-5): DTGVSQNPRHKITKRGQNVTFRCDPISEHNRLYWYRQTLGQGPEFLTYFQNEAQLEKSRLLSDRFSAERPKGSFSTLEIQRTEQGDSAMYLCASSRGRETQYFGPGTRLLVL.

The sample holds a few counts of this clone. The CDR3 DNA reads as TGTGCCAGCAGCCTCGGGACAGGAACTCTTTGGGAGCAGTACTTC. Its protein product is CASSLGTGTLWEQYF. The chain has TRBV7-9 and TRBJ2-7, with TRBD1 identical over 8 bases. Germline-derived CDR1 and CDR2 are SEHNR and FQNEAQ (reference sequence). V lost 5 bases and J lost 7; bases outside the gene matches: 13. The length of the CDR3 is 15 residues.

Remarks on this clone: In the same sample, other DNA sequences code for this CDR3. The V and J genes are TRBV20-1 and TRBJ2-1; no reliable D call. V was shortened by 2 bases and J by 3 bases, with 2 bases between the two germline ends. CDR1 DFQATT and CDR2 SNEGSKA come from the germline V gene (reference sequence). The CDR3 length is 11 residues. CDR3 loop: CSARLYNEQFF. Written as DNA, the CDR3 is TGCAGTGCTAGACTCTACAATGAGCAGTTCTTC.

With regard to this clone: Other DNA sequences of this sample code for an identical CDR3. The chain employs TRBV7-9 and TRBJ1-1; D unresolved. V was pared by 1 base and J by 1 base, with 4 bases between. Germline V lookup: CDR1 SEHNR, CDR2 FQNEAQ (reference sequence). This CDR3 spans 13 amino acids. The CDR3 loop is CASSLGENTEAFF. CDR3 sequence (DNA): TGTGCCAGCAGCTTAGGGGAGAACACTGAAGCTTTCTTT.

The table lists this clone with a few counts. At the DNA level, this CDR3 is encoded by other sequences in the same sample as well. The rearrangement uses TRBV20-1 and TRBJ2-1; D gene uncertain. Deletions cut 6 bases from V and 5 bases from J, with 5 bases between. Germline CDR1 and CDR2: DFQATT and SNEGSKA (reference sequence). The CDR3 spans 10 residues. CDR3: CSAWNNEQFF. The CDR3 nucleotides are TGCAGTGCCTGGAACAATGAGCAGTTCTTC.

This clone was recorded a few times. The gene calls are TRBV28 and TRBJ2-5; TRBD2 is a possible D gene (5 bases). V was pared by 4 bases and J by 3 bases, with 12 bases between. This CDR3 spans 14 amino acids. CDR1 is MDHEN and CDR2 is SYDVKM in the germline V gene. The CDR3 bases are TGTGCCAGCAGTTCCCCCCGGGGTAAAGAGACCCAGTACTTC. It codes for CASSSPRGKETQYF.

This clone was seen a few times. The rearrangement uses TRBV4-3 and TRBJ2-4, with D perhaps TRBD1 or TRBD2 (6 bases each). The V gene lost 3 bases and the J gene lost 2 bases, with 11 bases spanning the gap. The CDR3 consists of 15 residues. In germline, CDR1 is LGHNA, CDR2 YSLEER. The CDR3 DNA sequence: TGCGCCAGCAGCCAGGGGGGACACCCCAAAAACATTCAGTACTTC. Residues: CASSQGGHPKNIQYF.

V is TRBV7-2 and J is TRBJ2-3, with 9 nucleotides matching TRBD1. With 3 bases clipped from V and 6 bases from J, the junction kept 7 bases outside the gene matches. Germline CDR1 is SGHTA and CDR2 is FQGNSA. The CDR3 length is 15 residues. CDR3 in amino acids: CASSLLGQGGDTQYF. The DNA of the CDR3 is TGTGCCAGCAGCTTGTTGGGACAGGGCGGGGATACGCAGTATTTT.

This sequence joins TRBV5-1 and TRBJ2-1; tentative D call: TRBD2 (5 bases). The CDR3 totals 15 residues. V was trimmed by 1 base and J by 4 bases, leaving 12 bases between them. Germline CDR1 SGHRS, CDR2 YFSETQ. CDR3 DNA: TGCGCCAGCAGCTTGTCAATGGGAGTGTACAATGAGCAGTTCTTC. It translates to CASSLSMGVYNEQFF. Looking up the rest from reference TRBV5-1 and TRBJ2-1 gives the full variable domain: KAGVTQTPRYLIKTRGQQVTLSCSPISGHRSVSWYQQTPGQGLQFLFEYFSETQRNKGNFPGRFSGRQFSNSRSEMNVSTLELGDSALYLCASSLSMGVYNEQFFGPGTRLTVL.

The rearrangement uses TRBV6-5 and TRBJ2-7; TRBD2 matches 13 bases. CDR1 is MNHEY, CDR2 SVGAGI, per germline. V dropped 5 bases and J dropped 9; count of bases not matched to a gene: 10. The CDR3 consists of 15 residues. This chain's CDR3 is CASSTGLAGSLGQYF. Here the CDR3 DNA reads TGTGCCAGCAGTACGGGACTAGCGGGGTCCTTGGGGCAGTACTTC.

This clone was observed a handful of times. CDR3 sequence reads: CASSSRPGLAGRYEQYF. The CDR3 DNA reads as TGTGCCAGCAGCTCCAGGCCGGGACTAGCGGGGCGCTACGAGCAGTACTTC. The chain joins TRBV7-9 to TRBJ2-7, with 13 bases that match TRBD2. This CDR3 has 17 amino acids. Losses at the gene ends were 4 bases for V and 3 bases for J; bases not matched to a gene: 9. The germline CDR1 and CDR2 sequences are SEHNR and FQNEAQ (reference sequence).

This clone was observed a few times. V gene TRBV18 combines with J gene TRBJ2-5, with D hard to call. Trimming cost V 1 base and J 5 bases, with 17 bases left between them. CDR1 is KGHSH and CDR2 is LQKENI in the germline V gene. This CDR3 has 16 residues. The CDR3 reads CASSPRSVTTGETQYF. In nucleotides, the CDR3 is TGTGCCAGCTCACCACGAAGCGTAACCACTGGGGAGACCCAGTACTTC. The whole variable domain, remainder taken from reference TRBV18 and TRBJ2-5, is NAGVMQNPRHLVRRRGQEARLRCSPMKGHSHVYWYRQLPEEGLKFMVYLQKENIIDESGMPKERFSAEFPKEGPSILRIQQVVRGDSAAYFCASSPRSVTTGETQYFGPGTRLLVL.

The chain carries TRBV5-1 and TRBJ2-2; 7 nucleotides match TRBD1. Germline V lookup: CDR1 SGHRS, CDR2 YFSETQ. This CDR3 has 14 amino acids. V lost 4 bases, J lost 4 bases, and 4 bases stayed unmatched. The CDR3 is CASSPGTVTGELFF. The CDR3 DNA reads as TGCGCCAGCAGCCCTGGGACAGTCACCGGGGAGCTGTTTTTT.